The clone carrying this TCR beta chain was counted many times. Preparation of the TCRbeta library used unique molecular identifiers. One entry per CDR3 protein, called by TCRdb with MiXCR from the PCR reads. In the table there are roughly 220,000 distinct CDR3 sequences, approximately 9.9% of which are singletons. This sample stems from a study of T-cell reconstitution after alpha-beta-depleted transplantation in children. The ends lost 4 bases at V and 6 bases at J; junction bases unmatched: 13. Germline V gene lookup returns CDR1 MRHNA and CDR2 SNTAGT. The CDR3 is made up of 16 amino acids. J is TRBJ2-3 and V is TRBV6-4, with TRBD2 matching 7 bases. This sequence was found in a human donor who donated a stem cell graft to a child with SCID. This sample comprised PBMCs from the stem cell graft donor, obtained from the stem cell graft. The CDR3 coding sequence is TGTGCCAGCAGTGGAGCCGCCGGGGGGTCTGACGATACGCAGTATTTT. It is translated as CASSGAAGGSDDTQYF.